This TCR beta chain derives from a study of cytomegalovirus exposure and HLA in healthy donors. Overall study context: HLA-typed donors were the source of some 85 million unique TCRs, which an early data release held. Study-level results: A missense DCLRE1C variant was associated with V- and J-gene trimming of TCR beta chains in a later analysis, and an independent cohort replicated the association.

With respect to this clone: The antigen is unknown.

Primers included in the PCR were 60 Vbeta and 13 Jbeta primers. In the original processing: Per a later analysis, the number of unique TCR beta chains was approximately 80 million, of which around 9.9 million were shared. Profiled with immunoSEQ multiplex PCR; TCRdb holds only in-frame clones, not every one. V and J calls and clone size are as listed in that table; D and trimming were resolved from the DNA. This listing includes over 100,000 clones. Sequencing was carried out using PBMCs. The TCR sequence derives from a man aged 25 to 45 in good health and CMV-seronegative.

For the CDR3, the DNA is TGCGCCAGCGGGACTAGCGGGAGACCTAGCACAGATACGCAGTATTTT. This encodes CASGTSGRPSTDTQYF. V gene TRBV5-1 combines with J gene TRBJ2-3; 14 bases line up with TRBD2. This CDR3 is built from 16 residues. With V trimmed by 7 bases and J by 0 bases, 4 bases remained unmatched. The germline V gene has CDR1 SGHRS and CDR2 YFSETQ.